The present TCR beta chain was sequenced within a study of PD-1 blockade in mismatch repair-deficient tumors. Comments on this clone: Its matching antigen is unknown.

Regarding time point: approximately nine-day in vitro stimulation with candidate neoantigen peptide 5. Repertoires were generated with immunoSEQ multiplex PCR, while TCRdb's copy carries only in-frame clones and drops some. The sample lists over 14,000 clones; approximately 84% were seen once. This sample comprised cells cultured in vitro, obtained from a patient treated with pembrolizumab. This TCR derives from an adult with mismatch repair-deficient cancer.

This CDR3 reads CASSQERLAVVYNEQFF. The DNA for the CDR3 is TGCGCCAGCAGCCAAGAGCGGCTAGCGGTAGTTTACAATGAGCAGTTCTTC. V gene TRBV4-1 combines with J gene TRBJ2-1; TRBD2 matches 7 bases. Germline trimming cut 0 bases from V and 4 bases from J; bases unmatched to any gene: 9. The CDR3 runs to 17 residues. The germline CDR1 and CDR2 sequences are MGHRA and YSYEKL.